This T cell receptor (beta chain) was profiled in a study of cytomegalovirus exposure and HLA in healthy donors. Recording of this donor's CMV serostatus was not done. Amplification used 60 Vbeta primers and 13 Jbeta primers. The data were produced by immunoSEQ multiplex PCR, yet TCRdb's version contains in-frame clones alone and is incomplete. The sample carries around 90,000 clones, 64% recorded once. Study results and limitations: Previously analyzed data showed that most TCR beta V segments were productive at a frequency of about 87% or about 30%. With high specificity and sensitivity, the classifier reportedly diagnosed cytomegalovirus status. According to a later analysis, most TCR beta chains associated with CMV appeared HLA-restricted.

This clone was observed a handful of times. Its antigen is as yet unknown. CDR1 is SGHTS, CDR2 YDEGEE, per germline. V gave up 4 bases and J gave up 4 bases, with 6 bases separating them. The CDR3 loop spans 11 amino acids. The receptor was isolated from a human donor in good health. This chain links TRBV5-8 with TRBJ2-7; D not certain. Sequenced sample: PBMCs. CDR3 DNA sequence: TGTGCCAGCAGCAGCATATACGAGCAGTACTTC. This codes for CASSSIYEQYF.